A single sample gave rise to the 32 T cell receptor beta chains below, sequenced in a study of blood T cells in healthy people across ages. The use of a sample-barcoded 5' primer and a J-beta primer mix characterized a second PCR of roughly 6 to 12 cycles. MiXCR, applied by TCRdb to the 5' RACE reads, yields one record per CDR3 protein. The table includes some 1.6 million distinct CDR3 sequences, about 31% detected once. The sequencing sample was made of blood. These TCRs come from a woman in her 30s in good health.

With regard to this clonotype: With a much larger clone just one base away, this may be a read error. The chain is built from TRBV29-1 and TRBJ2-1; no firm D call. In germline, CDR1 is SQVTM, CDR2 ANQGSEA. The CDR3 covers 9 residues. Trimming cost V 2 bases and J 12 bases, with 5 bases left between them. CDR3 loop: CSVEHGQFF. DNA for the CDR3: TGCAGCGTTGAACATGGGCAGTTCTTC.

This clonotype turned up a few times. The chain links TRBV20-1 to TRBJ2-7; 7 nucleotides line up with TRBD2. V gave up 8 bases and J gave up 2 bases; unmatched junction bases: 9. This CDR3 comprises 13 residues. The germline V gene has CDR1 DFQATT and CDR2 SNEGSKA (reference sequence). In DNA form, the CDR3 reads TGCAGTCCAGGGCGTGGGGGGGCCTACGAGCAGTACTTC. Residues: CSPGRGGAYEQYF.

The CDR3 coding sequence is TGTGCCTGGAGTACTGGCTCCCGCACAGATACGCAGTATTTT. It is translated as CAWSTGSRTDTQYF. The chain is built from TRBV30 and TRBJ2-3; D not resolved. V lost 2 bases, J lost 1 base, and 10 bases lay in between. The CDR3 covers 14 residues. Germline CDR1 GTSNPN, CDR2 SVGIG (reference sequence).

This chain connects TRBV29-1 to TRBJ1-1; D might be TRBD1 (6 bases). V shed 4 bases and J shed 1 base, with 13 bases lying between them. This CDR3 spans 14 amino acids. Per the germline V gene, CDR1 is SQVTM and CDR2 is ANQGSEA. The CDR3 region has the DNA TGCAGCGTTGCCCCCTGGGACAAGAACACTGAAGCTTTCTTT. This gives the protein CSVAPWDKNTEAFF.

In this sample, this clonotype turned up a few times. The chain employs TRBV28 and TRBJ1-2, with 9 bases lining up with TRBD1. The CDR3 loop spans 14 amino acids. V lost 3 bases and J lost 7; bases outside the gene matches: 6. Germline assignment: CDR1 MDHEN and CDR2 SYDVKM. Written as DNA, the CDR3 is TGTGCCAGCAGTTTCCGGGGACAGGGAGGTGGCTACACCTTC. Protein: CASSFRGQGGGYTF.

On this clonotype itself: A much larger clonotype is one base distant, so this may be a read error. The chain combines TRBV7-2 with TRBJ2-1, with 12 bases aligning to TRBD2. CDR3 size: 14 residues. Germline lookup yields CDR1 SGHTA and CDR2 FQGNSA. The chain's CDR3 is CVSSLLAGGDEQFF. CDR3 nucleotide sequence: TGTGTCAGCAGCTTACTAGCGGGGGGAGATGAGCAGTTCTTC.

This chain joins TRBV4-1 and TRBJ2-7; 11 bases are a match to TRBD2. Unmatched junction bases numbered 13, after V lost 2 bases and J lost 4 bases. The CDR3 has 18 amino acids. Germline CDR1 reads MGHRA; CDR2 reads YSYEKL. Here the CDR3 DNA reads TGCGCCAGCAGCCAACTTGGGACTAGCGGACTATTTATTTACGAGCAGTACTTC. Translated: CASSQLGTSGLFIYEQYF.

The chain uses TRBV2 and TRBJ1-5; D unclear. CDR3 size: 13 residues. Trimming left V 2 bases short and J 8 bases short, with 10 bases between. Germline CDR1 is SNHLY and CDR2 is FYNNEI. The CDR3 nucleotides are TGTGCCAGCAGTGAAACCCGAGCGGAGCCCCAGCATTTT. Protein product: CASSETRAEPQHF. The entire variable domain, with the rest obtained from reference TRBV2 and TRBJ1-5, is as follows: EPEVTQTPSHQVTQMGQEVILRCVPISNHLYFYWYRQILGQKVEFLVSFYNNEISEKSEIFDDQFSVERPDGSNFTLKIRSTKLEDSAMYFCASSETRAEPQHFGDGTRLSIL.

This clonotype was seen more than once but under ten times. V usage is TRBV7-7 and J usage is TRBJ2-5, with D perhaps given as TRBD1 or TRBD2 (6 bases each). V was cut by 5 bases and J by 3 bases, with 25 bases left in between. Germline-derived CDR1 and CDR2 are SSHAT and FNYEAQ (reference sequence). The CDR3 covers 18 residues. Written as DNA, the CDR3 is TGTGCCAGCAGCCCAGGGGACTCACGGGGTCCTATTAAAGAGACCCAGTACTTC. Translation: CASSPGDSRGPIKETQYF. Drawing the rest from reference TRBV7-7 and TRBJ2-5, the complete variable domain is GAGVSQSPRYKVTKRGQDVTLRCDPISSHATLYWYQQALGQGPEFLTYFNYEAQPDKSGLPSDRFSAERPEGSISTLTIQRTEQRDSAMYRCASSPGDSRGPIKETQYFGPGTRLLVL.

The chain employs TRBV20-1 and TRBJ1-2, with TRBD1 matching 7 bases. J was trimmed by 1 base and V by 3 bases; bases with no gene match: 5. Looked up from germline, CDR1 is DFQATT and CDR2 is SNEGSKA (reference sequence). The CDR3 is 14 amino acids. CDR3 nucleotides: TGCAGTGCTAGTTCCCAGGGGGGTAACTATGGCTACACCTTC. It yields the protein CSASSQGGNYGYTF.

This clonotype showed up just a few times. V and J are TRBV2 and TRBJ2-1; D unclear. CDR3 size: 14 residues. The germline V gene has CDR1 SNHLY and CDR2 FYNNEI. Between the trimmed V and J ends, which lost 3 bases and 0 bases, there was a span of 6 bases. CDR3: CASSDPGSYNEQFF. CDR3 DNA: TGTGCCAGCAGTGACCCGGGCTCCTACAATGAGCAGTTCTTC.

The J gene is TRBJ2-3, the V gene TRBV3-1; D is undetermined. Trimming stripped 1 base from V and 5 bases from J, with 10 bases between. Germline CDR1 is LGHDT and CDR2 is YNNKEL (reference sequence). The CDR3 spans 14 residues. CDR3 region: CASSQGTTLDTQYF. The DNA of the CDR3 is TGTGCCAGCAGCCAAGGGACGACCCTAGATACGCAGTATTTT.

This clonotype was counted once. The V call is TRBV2, the J call TRBJ2-5; a possible D gene is TRBD2 (6 bases). CDR1 and CDR2 (germline): SNHLY, FYNNEI. The V end was cut by 5 bases, the J end by 7 bases, with 14 bases between. The CDR3 extends over 13 amino acids. In nucleotides, the CDR3 is TGTGCCAGCAGTCGGGACTCGGGATGGACCCAGTACTTC. It specifies CASSRDSGWTQYF.

The chain combines TRBV4-2 with TRBJ2-5, with 11 bases aligning to TRBD2. The CDR3 has 19 amino acids. Per germline, CDR1 LGHNA and CDR2 YNFKEQ. The V and J ends lost 0 bases and 4 bases, in that order; junction bases with no gene match: 13. CDR3 sequence: CASSQDLGLAGGERETQYF. The CDR3 nucleotides read TGTGCCAGCAGCCAAGATCTAGGGCTAGCGGGAGGAGAAAGAGAGACCCAGTACTTC.

This clonotype was counted at least ten times. A much more abundant neighbour one base away suggests this may be a read error. The chain is built from TRBV20-1 and TRBJ2-1; tentatively, D is TRBD1 (5 bases). The CDR3 loop spans 13 amino acids. V lost 1 base to trimming and J lost 8 bases, with 12 bases between them. In germline, CDR1 is DFQATT, CDR2 SNEGSKA (reference sequence). The DNA of the CDR3 is TGCAGTGCTAGAGGGGCTCTAGGGGATGAGCAGTTCTTC. It translates to CSARGALGDEQFF.

The V call is TRBV12-3 or TRBV12-4, the J call TRBJ2-7; D unresolved. The CDR3 contains 13 residues. V was cut by 5 bases and J by 6 bases, with 14 bases left in between. The DNA for the CDR3 is TGTGCCAGCAGTCCCACCTCTAGAGGCGAGCAGTACTTC. Encoded protein: CASSPTSRGEQYF.

V gene TRBV12-3 or TRBV12-4 combines with J gene TRBJ2-5; 13 bases map to TRBD2. V shed 11 bases, J shed 11 bases, and the junction held 11 bases outside the gene matches. The CDR3 loop spans 13 amino acids. The CDR3 DNA sequence: TGTGCCTCACGACTAGCGGGAGGCCTGGAGCAGTACTTC. It translates to CASRLAGGLEQYF.

About this clonotype itself: At one boundary the junction diverges from the germline segment, which might be a read error. The V gene is TRBV27, the J gene TRBJ2-7; TRBD1 matches at 10 bases. Germline V gene sequence: CDR1 MNHEY, CDR2 SMNVEV (reference sequence). This CDR3 has 13 residues. CDR3 bases: TGTGCCAGCAGTCTGGGACAGGGGTACGAGCGGTACTTC. It is translated as CASSLGQGYERYF.

About this clonotype: A read error may be the cause here, since a much bigger clone is one base away. J is TRBJ2-1 and V is TRBV29-1; a weak D match, TRBD2 (7 bases). This CDR3 spans 14 amino acids. Germline V gene sequence: CDR1 SQVTM, CDR2 ANQGSEA. In nucleotides, the CDR3 is TGCAGCGTCGAGGGGGGGTTCTCCTACGATGAGCAGTTCTTC. Amino acid sequence: CSVEGGFSYDEQFF.

This chain connects TRBV20-1 to TRBJ1-6; no clear D gene. This CDR3 comprises 17 residues. Germline V gene lookup returns CDR1 DFQATT and CDR2 SNEGSKA (reference sequence). Trimming left V 6 bases short and J 0 bases short, with 18 bases between. The CDR3 DNA reads as TGCAGTGCACCTCTAGGCCCTATAAGCTCCTATAATTCACCCCTCCACTTT. Translating it yields CSAPLGPISSYNSPLHF.

The chain is built from TRBV6-1 and TRBJ2-3, with a weak D call TRBD1 (6 bases). Trimming took 0 bases from V and 2 from J, leaving 15 bases between them. CDR3 length: 17 residues. In germline, CDR1 is MNHNS, CDR2 SASEGT. The CDR3 DNA sequence: TGTGCCAGCAGTGAAGCCCCTTGGCAGGGGTCCACAGATACGCAGTATTTT. Protein product: CASSEAPWQGSTDTQYF.

This clonotype was seen only a few times. This sequence joins TRBV30 and TRBJ2-6; tentative D call: TRBD2 (6 bases). CDR1 and CDR2 (germline): GTSNPN, SVGIG (reference sequence). Trimming cost V 4 bases and J 4 bases, with 17 bases left between them. This CDR3 is built from 16 residues. CDR3 sequence: CAWTLPAGGGANVLTF. Here the CDR3 DNA reads TGTGCCTGGACCTTGCCGGCAGGAGGGGGGGCCAACGTCCTGACTTTC.

The CDR3 region has the DNA TGCGCCAGCAGCTTAGCTGCTAGCGGGGCCTCAGATACGCAGCATTTT. Its protein is CASSLAASGASDTQHF. The rearrangement joins TRBV5-1 to TRBJ2-3, with D tentatively TRBD1 (5 bases). With the DNA end fitting TRBJ1-5 better, the J assignment may be wrong. The germline V gene encodes CDR1 SGHRS and CDR2 YFSETQ. The CDR3 spans 16 residues.

This clonotype has more than one count but fewer than ten. The chain recombines TRBV19 with TRBJ2-7; D is uncertain. Germline assignment: CDR1 LNHDA and CDR2 SQIVND (reference sequence). Trimming shortened V by 5 bases and J by 0 bases, and 11 bases separated the two germline ends. The CDR3 totals 14 residues. The CDR3 region has the DNA TGTGCCAGTAGTTGGTCGAAGGGCTCCTACGAGCAGTACTTC. Translated, it gives CASSWSKGSYEQYF.

The rearrangement links TRBV2 to TRBJ2-3; D is unresolved. Germline V gene data show CDR1 as SNHLY and CDR2 as FYNNEI. The CDR3 spans 14 residues. Between the trimmed V and J ends, which lost 7 bases and 0 bases, there was a span of 11 bases. The CDR3 is CASTMGPSTDTQYF. CDR3 DNA sequence: TGTGCCAGCACCATGGGCCCCAGCACAGATACGCAGTATTTT.

The V call is TRBV7-3, the J call TRBJ2-7; TRBD2 aligns across 8 bases. The CDR3 runs to 15 residues. V trimming: 3 bases; J trimming: 5 bases; junction bases outside the gene matches: 9. Germline V CDR1 and CDR2: SGHTA, FQGTGA. The CDR3 bases are TGTGCCAGCAGCTTGGATGGGACTAGTTTTAACGAGCAGTACTTC. Translating gives CASSLDGTSFNEQYF.

A remark on this clonotype: A read error is possible here, since a much larger clone lies one base away. CDR3 loop: CASSQPQRNRETQYF. CDR3 nucleotides: TGTGCCAGCAGTCAACCCCAACGGAACCGAGAGACCCAGTACTTC. The chain carries TRBV7-2 and TRBJ2-5; unclear D gene. The germline CDR1 and CDR2 sequences are SGHTA and FQGNSA. Trimming cost V 6 bases and J 4 bases, with 18 bases left between them. This CDR3 has 15 amino acids.

This clonotype occurred a few times. The chain has TRBV7-2 and TRBJ2-6, with D perhaps matching TRBD1 (6 bases). V was trimmed by 5 bases and J by 0 bases, leaving 11 bases between them. This CDR3 region has 16 residues. The germline V gene encodes CDR1 SGHTA and CDR2 FQGNSA. CDR3 region: CASSRDIRSGANVLTF. CDR3 in DNA: TGTGCCAGCAGCCGGGACATACGCTCTGGGGCCAACGTCCTGACTTTC. Combining the CDR3 with reference TRBV7-2 and TRBJ2-6 gives the whole variable domain GAGVSQSPSNKVTEKGKDVELRCDPISGHTALYWYRQSLGQGLEFLIYFQGNSAPDKSGLPSDRFSAERTGGSVSTLTIQRTQQEDSAVYLCASSRDIRSGANVLTFGAGSRLTVL.

As regards this clonotype: Its ends do not fully match the called genes, so a read error is possible. V gene TRBV4-1 combines with J gene TRBJ2-3, with 10 nucleotides matching TRBD2. Germline-derived CDR1 and CDR2 are MGHRA and YSYEKL. This CDR3 spans 16 amino acids. The DNA for the CDR3 is TGCGCCGGCAGCCACCCCAGCGGGGGGGCAGGAGATACGCAGTATTTT. This translates into CAGSHPSGGAGDTQYF.

This clonotype occurred a few times. Sequence at one end of the junction differs from germline and may be a read error. This rearrangement joins TRBV4-1 to TRBJ2-2; D remains ambiguous. The CDR3 is made up of 15 amino acids. Germline loops: CDR1 MGHRA, CDR2 YSYEKL. The chain's CDR3 is CASSEEGLNTGELFF. As DNA, the CDR3 is TGCGCCAGCAGCGAAGAAGGTTTGAACACCGGGGAGCTGTTTTTT.

This clonotype was observed a few times. The chain employs TRBV7-2 and TRBJ2-2, with D possibly being TRBD1 (5 bases). The CDR3 is 13 amino acids. The V gene's germline CDR1 is SGHTA and CDR2 FQGNSA. V dropped 1 base and J dropped 7 bases, with 7 bases sitting between them. The CDR3 here is CTSSLEGYGELFF. The CDR3 nucleotides read TGTACCAGCAGCTTAGAGGGGTACGGGGAGCTGTTTTTT. The full variable domain, with the rest looked up from reference TRBV7-2 and TRBJ2-2, is GAGVSQSPSNKVTEKGKDVELRCDPISGHTALYWYRQSLGQGLEFLIYFQGNSAPDKSGLPSDRFSAERTGGSVSTLTIQRTQQEDSAVYLCTSSLEGYGELFFGEGSRLTVL.

The chain couples TRBV4-1 to TRBJ2-2; D tentatively fits TRBD1 or TRBD2 (5 bases each). The V end lost 6 bases, the J end lost 2 bases, and 16 bases lay between the germline ends. This CDR3 has 16 residues. Germline CDR1 and CDR2: MGHRA and YSYEKL. The CDR3 sequence: CASSYFGTANTGELFF. Written as DNA, the CDR3 is TGCGCCAGCAGTTATTTCGGGACCGCAAACACCGGGGAGCTGTTTTTT.